This is a list of T cell receptor beta chains from one sample in a study of Tregs in tolerant kidney transplant recipients. Assay used: immunoSEQ multiplex PCR; TCRdb lists only in-frame clones, some missing. The profile shows about 90,000 clones, over 85% of them singletons. Sequencing used CD4+ T cells from blood (PBMCs), obtained 12 months after the transplant. The receptors come from a human patient who received a combined kidney and bone marrow transplant. Some T cells may be provided by the graft donor. The CDR3 runs from the conserved cysteine through the conserved F or W. D genes are given only for firm matches. Clone size, where shown, is once, few, many, or a class for clones that have expanded.

V gene	D gene	J gene	clone size	CDR3 protein	CDR3 DNA
TRBV11-3	TRBD2	TRBJ2-1	NA	CASSLDLGLAIEQFF	TGTGCCAGCAGCTTAGATCTGGGACTAGCGATTGAGCAGTTCTTC
TRBV4-2	NA	TRBJ1-6	NA	CASSPHRPQLVYNSPLHF	TGTGCCAGCAGCCCCCACAGGCCACAGTTGGTCTATAATTCACCCCTCCACTTT
TRBV19	TRBD2	TRBJ2-3	NA	CASSIGGRATDTQYF	TGTGCCAGTAGTATAGGGGGGAGGGCCACAGATACGCAGTATTTT
TRBV27	NA	TRBJ1-4	NA	CASSLDNRAPVLFF	TGTGCCAGCAGTTTAGACAACAGGGCTCCAGTACTGTTTTTT
TRBV6-5	NA	TRBJ2-1	NA	CASSSRLGYNEQFF	TGTGCCAGCAGTTCGAGGTTGGGTTACAATGAGCAGTTCTTC
TRBV4-1	NA	TRBJ2-7	NA	CASSQVPLYEQYF	TGCGCCAGCAGCCAAGTACCCCTCTACGAGCAGTACTTC
TRBV7-2	TRBD2	TRBJ2-7	NA	CASSLAPRTSAYEQYF	TGTGCCAGCAGCTTAGCTCCCCGAACTAGCGCATACGAGCAGTACTTC
TRBV7-2	TRBD2	TRBJ2-4	NA	CASSLAREGDRSF	TGTGCCAGCAGCTTAGCGCGGGAGGGGGATCGGTCCTTC
TRBV7-2	TRBD2	TRBJ2-1	once	CASSPPRGGDSEQFF	TGTGCCAGCAGCCCCCCTCGCGGGGGGGATAGTGAGCAGTTCTTC
TRBV11-3	NA	TRBJ1-4	NA	CASSLVRGTNEKLFF	TGTGCCAGCAGCTTAGTGCGGGGAACTAATGAAAAACTGTTTTTT
TRBV29-1	NA	TRBJ2-2	NA	CSVQRGWNTGELFF	TGCAGCGTTCAAAGAGGTTGGAACACCGGGGAGCTGTTTTTT
TRBV7-9	NA	TRBJ2-5	NA	CASSRVGETQYF	TGTGCCAGCAGCCGGGTGGGAGAGACCCAGTACTTC
TRBV7-9	NA	TRBJ1-2	NA	CASSWRQEYGYTF	TGTGCCAGCAGCTGGAGACAGGAGTATGGCTACACCTTC
TRBV5-4	TRBD1	TRBJ2-5	NA	CASSSFFLIQDRGRETQYF	TGTGCCAGCAGCTCCTTCTTCTTAATACAGGACAGGGGAAGAGAGACCCAGTACTTC
TRBV7-9	NA	TRBJ1-1	NA	CASSLEADTEAFF	TGTGCCAGCAGCTTGGAGGCGGACACTGAAGCTTTCTTT
TRBV7-3	NA	TRBJ2-6	NA	CASSLKGVVVPGANVLTF	TGTGCCAGCAGCTTAAAAGGGGTAGTCGTGCCTGGGGCCAACGTCCTGACTTTC
TRBV4-3	NA	TRBJ2-7	NA	CASSQGWGVTYEQYF	TGCGCCAGCAGCCAAGGGTGGGGGGTAACCTACGAGCAGTACTTC
TRBV2	TRBD2	TRBJ2-1	NA	CASSGVFGFWTSGSPGNEQFF	TGTGCCAGCAGTGGGGTTTTTGGGTTTTGGACTAGCGGGAGCCCTGGCAATGAGCAGTTCTTC
TRBV13	TRBD1	TRBJ1-1	NA	CASSPPGQGADTEAFF	TGTGCCAGCAGCCCGCCGGGACAGGGGGCGGACACTGAAGCTTTCTTT
TRBV7-2	NA	TRBJ2-7	NA	CASSLAPSPYEQYF	TGTGCCAGCAGCTTGGCACCCAGTCCATACGAGCAGTACTTC
TRBV7-2	NA	TRBJ2-2	NA	CASKRDQGRELFF	TGTGCCAGCAAAAGGGATCAGGGGAGGGAGCTGTTTTTT
TRBV5-4	NA	TRBJ2-7	NA	CASSLSFGRGYEQYF	TGTGCCAGCAGCTTGTCGTTCGGGAGAGGATACGAGCAGTACTTC
TRBV11-3	NA	TRBJ2-3	NA	CASSARQVTDTQYF	TGTGCCAGCAGCGCGAGACAGGTCACAGATACGCAGTATTTT
TRBV10-3	TRBD1	TRBJ2-7	NA	CAISVAGTGPYEQYF	TGTGCCATCAGTGTCGCCGGGACAGGGCCCTACGAGCAGTACTTC
TRBV4-3	TRBD1	TRBJ1-5	once	CASSQGYRGQKSDQPQHF	TGCGCCAGCAGCCAAGGTTACAGGGGGCAGAAGTCCGATCAGCCCCAGCATTTT
TRBV28	TRBD2	TRBJ2-1	NA	CASSIGGRDIANEQFF	TGTGCCAGCAGTATCGGGGGGAGGGATATTGCCAATGAGCAGTTCTTC
TRBV18	TRBD1	TRBJ2-7	NA	CASSPTTGEFEQYF	TGTGCCAGCTCACCTACGACAGGGGAGTTCGAGCAGTACTTC
TRBV19	NA	TRBJ1-1	NA	CASSPSGRANTEAFF	TGTGCCAGTAGTCCCTCCGGCAGGGCGAACACTGAAGCTTTCTTT
TRBV6-1	NA	TRBJ2-1	NA	CASRLPGHNEQFF	TGTGCCAGCAGATTGCCGGGTCACAATGAGCAGTTCTTC
TRBV5-4	TRBD1	TRBJ2-3	NA	CASSWGDRGSTDTQYF	TGTGCCAGCAGCTGGGGGGACAGGGGAAGCACAGATACGCAGTATTTT
TRBV7-2	NA	TRBJ2-7	NA	CASSSRSGSGYEQYF	TGTGCCAGCAGCTCGAGGTCGGGTTCGGGTTACGAGCAGTACTTC
TRBV6-5	NA	TRBJ1-1	NA	CASSYRGGHTEAFF	TGTGCCAGCAGTTACAGGGGGGGTCACACTGAAGCTTTCTTT
TRBV5-1	NA	TRBJ2-3	NA	CASSSSGQSPDTQYF	TGCGCCAGCAGCTCCTCCGGACAGAGTCCAGATACGCAGTATTTT
TRBV27	NA	TRBJ2-3	NA	CASSLWGADTQYF	TGTGCCAGCAGTTTATGGGGGGCAGATACGCAGTATTTT
TRBV28	TRBD1	TRBJ1-5	NA	CASSFPTGSLQPQHF	TGTGCCAGCAGTTTCCCGACAGGGTCCCTTCAGCCCCAGCATTTT
TRBV18	TRBD2	TRBJ2-5	NA	CASSQGTSGSGETQYF	TGTGCCAGCTCACAGGGGACTAGCGGGAGTGGAGAGACCCAGTACTTC
TRBV7-2	NA	TRBJ2-6	NA	CASSLRFGSGANVLTF	TGTGCCAGCAGCTTAAGATTCGGTTCTGGGGCCAACGTCCTGACTTTC
TRBV11-3	TRBD2	TRBJ2-1	NA	CASSAVRLAGDKNEQFF	TGTGCCAGCAGCGCAGTTCGACTAGCGGGAGACAAAAATGAGCAGTTCTTC
TRBV5-4	NA	TRBJ1-2	NA	CASSLDVTGRGYTF	TGTGCCAGCAGCTTGGATGTAACCGGTCGGGGCTACACCTTC
TRBV27	NA	TRBJ2-2	NA	CASSFQITNTGELFF	TGTGCCAGCAGTTTTCAGATTACGAACACCGGGGAGCTGTTTTTT
TRBV30	TRBD2	TRBJ2-5	NA	CAWSVGLAGVGTQYF	TGTGCCTGGAGTGTAGGACTAGCGGGAGTCGGGACCCAGTACTTC
TRBV2	TRBD1	TRBJ2-5	once	CASSAATGQGQETQYF	TGTGCCAGCAGTGCGGCCACGGGACAGGGGCAAGAGACCCAGTACTTC
TRBV27	NA	TRBJ2-4	NA	CASSFSDLAKNIQYF	TGTGCCAGCAGTTTTTCAGATTTAGCCAAAAACATTCAGTACTTC